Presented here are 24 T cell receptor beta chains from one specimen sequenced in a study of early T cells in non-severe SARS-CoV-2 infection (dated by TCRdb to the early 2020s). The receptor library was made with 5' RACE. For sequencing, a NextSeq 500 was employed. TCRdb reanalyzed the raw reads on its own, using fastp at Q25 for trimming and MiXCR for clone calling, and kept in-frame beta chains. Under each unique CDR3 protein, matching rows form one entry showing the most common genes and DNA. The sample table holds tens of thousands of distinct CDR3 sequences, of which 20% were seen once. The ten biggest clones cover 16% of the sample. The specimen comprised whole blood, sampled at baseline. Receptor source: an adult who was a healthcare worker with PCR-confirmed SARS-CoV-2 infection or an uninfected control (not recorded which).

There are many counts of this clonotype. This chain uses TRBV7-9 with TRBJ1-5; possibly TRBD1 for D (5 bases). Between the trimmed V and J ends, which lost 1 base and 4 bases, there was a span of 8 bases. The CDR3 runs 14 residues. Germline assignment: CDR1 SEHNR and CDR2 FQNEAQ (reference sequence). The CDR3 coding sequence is TGTGCCAGCAGCTTAGTGGGGGGAAATCAGCCCCAGCATTTT. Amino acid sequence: CASSLVGGNQPQHF.

The CDR3 is CASSTRTGGGTEAFF. For the CDR3, the DNA is TGTGCCAGCAGCACCCGGACAGGGGGAGGCACTGAAGCTTTCTTT. This sequence joins TRBV7-8 and TRBJ1-1; 10 bases line up with TRBD1. Losses at the gene ends were 5 bases for V and 4 bases for J; bases not matched to a gene: 7. The CDR3 runs to 15 residues. Germline V gene sequence: CDR1 SGHVS, CDR2 FQNEAQ.

The CDR3 sequence: CASSLSGEDEKLFF. The CDR3 DNA reads TGTGCCAGCAGCTTATCGGGAGAGGATGAAAAACTGTTTTTT. The chain links TRBV11-2 to TRBJ1-4, with unresolved D. Trimming pared 2 bases from V and 6 bases from J, leaving 10 bases between. Per germline, CDR1 SGHAT and CDR2 FQNNGV. This CDR3 contains 14 residues.

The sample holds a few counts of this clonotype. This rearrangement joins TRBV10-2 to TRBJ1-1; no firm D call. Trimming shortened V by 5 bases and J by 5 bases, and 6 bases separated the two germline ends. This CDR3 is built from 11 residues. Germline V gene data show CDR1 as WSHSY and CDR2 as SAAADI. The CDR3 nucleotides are TGCGCCAGCAGTACAAGAACTGAAGCTTTCTTT. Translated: CASSTRTEAFF.

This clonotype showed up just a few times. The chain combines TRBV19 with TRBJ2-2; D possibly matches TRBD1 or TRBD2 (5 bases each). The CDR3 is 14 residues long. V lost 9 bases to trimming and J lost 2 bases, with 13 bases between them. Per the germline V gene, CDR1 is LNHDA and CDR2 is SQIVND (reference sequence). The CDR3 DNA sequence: TGTGCCAGCATGAGAGGGGTTAACACCGGGGAGCTGTTTTTT. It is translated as CASMRGVNTGELFF.

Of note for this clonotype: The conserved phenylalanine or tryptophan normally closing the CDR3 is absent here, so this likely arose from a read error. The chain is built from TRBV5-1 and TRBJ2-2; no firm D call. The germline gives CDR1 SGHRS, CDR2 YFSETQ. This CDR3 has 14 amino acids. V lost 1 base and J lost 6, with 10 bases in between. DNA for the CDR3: TGCGCCAGCAGCTTGCATTCCACCGCCGGGGAGCTGTTTTAT. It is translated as CASSLHSTAGELFY.

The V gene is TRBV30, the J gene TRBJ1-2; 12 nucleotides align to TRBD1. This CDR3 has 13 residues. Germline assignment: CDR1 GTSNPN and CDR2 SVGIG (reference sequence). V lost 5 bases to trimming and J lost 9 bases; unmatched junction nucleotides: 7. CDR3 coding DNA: TGTGCCTGGGACCCCGGGACAGGGGGCAGCTACACCTTC. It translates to CAWDPGTGGSYTF.

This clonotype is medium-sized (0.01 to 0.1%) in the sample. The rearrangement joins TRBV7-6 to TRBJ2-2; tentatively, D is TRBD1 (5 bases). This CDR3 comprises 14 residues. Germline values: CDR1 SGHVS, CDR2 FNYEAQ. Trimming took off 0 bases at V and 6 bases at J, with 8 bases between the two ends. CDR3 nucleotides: TGTGCCAGCAGCTTAGCATACAGGTCCGGGGAGCTGTTTTTT. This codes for CASSLAYRSGELFF.

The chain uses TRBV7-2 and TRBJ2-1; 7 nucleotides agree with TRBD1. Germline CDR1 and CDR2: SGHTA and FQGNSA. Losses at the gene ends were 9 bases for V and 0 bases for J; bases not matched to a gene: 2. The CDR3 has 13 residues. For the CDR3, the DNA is TGTGCCAGTGGGACAGACTCCTACAATGAGCAGTTCTTC. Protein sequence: CASGTDSYNEQFF.

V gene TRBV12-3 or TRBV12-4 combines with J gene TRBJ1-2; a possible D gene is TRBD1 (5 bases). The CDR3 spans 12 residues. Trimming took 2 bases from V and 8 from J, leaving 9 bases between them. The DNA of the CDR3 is TGTGCCAGCAGTTTATTAGGGGACGGCTACACCTTC. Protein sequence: CASSLLGDGYTF.

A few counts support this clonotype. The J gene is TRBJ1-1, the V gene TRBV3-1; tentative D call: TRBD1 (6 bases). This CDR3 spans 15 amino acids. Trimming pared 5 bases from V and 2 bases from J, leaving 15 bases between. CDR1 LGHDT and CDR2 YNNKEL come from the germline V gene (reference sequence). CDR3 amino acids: CASSGTGTFNTEAFF. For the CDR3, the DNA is TGTGCCAGCAGCGGGACCGGGACATTCAACACTGAAGCTTTCTTT.

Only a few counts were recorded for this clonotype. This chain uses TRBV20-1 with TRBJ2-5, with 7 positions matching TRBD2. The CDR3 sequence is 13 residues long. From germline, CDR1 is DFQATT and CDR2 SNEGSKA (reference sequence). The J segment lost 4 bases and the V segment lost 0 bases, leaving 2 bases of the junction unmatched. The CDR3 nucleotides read TGCAGTGCTAGAGAGGGACTAACAGAGACCCAGTACTTC. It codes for CSAREGLTETQYF.

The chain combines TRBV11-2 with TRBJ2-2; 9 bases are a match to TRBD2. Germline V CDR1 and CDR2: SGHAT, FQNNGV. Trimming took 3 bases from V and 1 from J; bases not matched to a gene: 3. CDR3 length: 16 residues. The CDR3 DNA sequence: TGTGCCAGCAGCTTTACGACTAGCGGGAACACCGGGGAGCTGTTTTTT. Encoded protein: CASSFTTSGNTGELFF.

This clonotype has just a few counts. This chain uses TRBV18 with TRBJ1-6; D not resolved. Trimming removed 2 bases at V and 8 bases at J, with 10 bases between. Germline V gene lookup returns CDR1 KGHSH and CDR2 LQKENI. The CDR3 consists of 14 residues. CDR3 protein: CASSPRTDYSPLHF. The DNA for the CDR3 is TGTGCCAGCTCACCAAGGACGGATTATTCACCCCTCCACTTT.

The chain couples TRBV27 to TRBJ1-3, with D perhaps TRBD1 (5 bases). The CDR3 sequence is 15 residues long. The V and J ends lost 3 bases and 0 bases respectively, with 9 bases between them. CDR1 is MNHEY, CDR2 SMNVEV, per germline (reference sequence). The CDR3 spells CASSLGRPSGNTIYF. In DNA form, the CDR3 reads TGTGCCAGCAGTTTGGGACGGCCCTCTGGAAACACCATATATTTT.

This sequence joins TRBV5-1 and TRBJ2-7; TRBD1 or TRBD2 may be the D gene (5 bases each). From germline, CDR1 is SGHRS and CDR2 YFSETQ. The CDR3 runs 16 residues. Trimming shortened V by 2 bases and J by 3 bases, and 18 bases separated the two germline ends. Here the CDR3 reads CASSLGTLDLDYEQYF. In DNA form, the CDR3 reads TGCGCCAGCAGCTTAGGGACCCTTGATCTGGACTACGAGCAGTACTTC.

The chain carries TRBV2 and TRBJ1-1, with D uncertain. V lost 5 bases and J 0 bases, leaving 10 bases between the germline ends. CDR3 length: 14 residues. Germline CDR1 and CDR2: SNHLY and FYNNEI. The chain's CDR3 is CASSTTVMNTEAFF. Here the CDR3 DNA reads TGTGCCAGCAGTACTACTGTTATGAACACTGAAGCTTTCTTT.

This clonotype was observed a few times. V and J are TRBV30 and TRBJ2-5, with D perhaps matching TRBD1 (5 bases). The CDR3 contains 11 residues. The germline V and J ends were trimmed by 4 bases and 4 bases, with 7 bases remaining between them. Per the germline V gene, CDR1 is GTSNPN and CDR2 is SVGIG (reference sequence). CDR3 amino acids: CAWKGRETQYF. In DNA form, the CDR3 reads TGTGCCTGGAAGGGGCGAGAGACCCAGTACTTC.

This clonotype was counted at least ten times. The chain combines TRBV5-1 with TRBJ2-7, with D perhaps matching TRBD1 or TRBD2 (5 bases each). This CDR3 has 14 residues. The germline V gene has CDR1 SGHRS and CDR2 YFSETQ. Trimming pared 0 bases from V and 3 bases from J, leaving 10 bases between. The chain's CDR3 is CASSLVGADYEQYF. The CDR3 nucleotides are TGCGCCAGCAGCTTGGTCGGGGCCGACTACGAGCAGTACTTC. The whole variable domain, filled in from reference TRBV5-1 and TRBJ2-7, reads KAGVTQTPRYLIKTRGQQVTLSCSPISGHRSVSWYQQTPGQGLQFLFEYFSETQRNKGNFPGRFSGRQFSNSRSEMNVSTLELGDSALYLCASSLVGADYEQYFGPGTRLTVT.

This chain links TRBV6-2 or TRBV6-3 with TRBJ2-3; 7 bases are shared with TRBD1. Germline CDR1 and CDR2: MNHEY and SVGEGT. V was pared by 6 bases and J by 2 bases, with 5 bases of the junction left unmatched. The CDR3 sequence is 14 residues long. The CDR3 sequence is CASRNRGFTDTQYF. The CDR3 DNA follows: TGTGCCAGCAGGAACAGGGGCTTCACAGATACGCAGTATTTT.

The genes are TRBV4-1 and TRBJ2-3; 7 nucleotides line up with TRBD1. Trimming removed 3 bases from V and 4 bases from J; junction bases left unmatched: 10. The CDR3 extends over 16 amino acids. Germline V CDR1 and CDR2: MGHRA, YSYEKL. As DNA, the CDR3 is TGCGCCAGCAGCCACCGAACAGGGGACGTCTCAGATACGCAGTATTTT. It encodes CASSHRTGDVSDTQYF.

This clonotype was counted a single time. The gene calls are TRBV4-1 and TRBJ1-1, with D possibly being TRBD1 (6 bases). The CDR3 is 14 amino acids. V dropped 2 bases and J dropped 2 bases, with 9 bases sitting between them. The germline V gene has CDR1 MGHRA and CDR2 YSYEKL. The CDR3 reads CASSQRGTNTEAFF. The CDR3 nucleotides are TGCGCCAGCAGCCAACGAGGGACAAACACTGAAGCTTTCTTT.

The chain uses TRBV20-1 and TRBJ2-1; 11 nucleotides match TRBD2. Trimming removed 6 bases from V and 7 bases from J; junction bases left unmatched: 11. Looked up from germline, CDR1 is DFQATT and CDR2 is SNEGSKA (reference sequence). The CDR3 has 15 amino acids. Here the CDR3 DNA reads TGCAGTGCCCAAACCACCACTAGCGGGGGAAATGAGCAGTTCTTC. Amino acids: CSAQTTTSGGNEQFF.

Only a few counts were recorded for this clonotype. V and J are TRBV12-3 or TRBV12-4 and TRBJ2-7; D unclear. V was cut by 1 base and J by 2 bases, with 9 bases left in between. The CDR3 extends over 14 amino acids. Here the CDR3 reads CASSLGSLTYEQYF. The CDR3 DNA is TGTGCCAGCAGTTTAGGAAGTCTTACCTACGAGCAGTACTTC.